This TCR beta chain was captured in a study of cytomegalovirus exposure and HLA in healthy donors. About the research overall: A prior study identified 117 million unique TCR beta sequences from roughly 180 million T cells. Study outcomes and limitations: Based on reports, TCR beta sequences accurately predicted HLA-A and HLA-B alleles for most subjects.

Turning to this clone: Its antigen is undetermined.

The PCR made use of 60 Vbeta and 13 Jbeta primers. Produced via immunoSEQ multiplex PCR; TCRdb's table is partial and in-frame only. Here the sample spans around 65,000 clones, about three quarters being singletons. Healthy bone marrow donors made up the cohort. Per the germline V gene, CDR1 is MDHEN and CDR2 is SYDVKM. The length of the CDR3 is 18 residues. The junction had 19 bases not matched to a gene; V was cut back by 6 bases and J by 6 bases. The sequence was obtained from a woman aged 25-40 years in good health and CMV-seropositive. The chain couples TRBV28 to TRBJ2-3; TRBD1 agrees at 9 bases. The sample taken for sequencing was PBMCs. CDR3 bases: TGTGCCAGCAGCCCCGGGACAGGGTCCCCTCTTCAGCTGGATACGCAGTATTTT. This codes for CASSPGTGSPLQLDTQYF.